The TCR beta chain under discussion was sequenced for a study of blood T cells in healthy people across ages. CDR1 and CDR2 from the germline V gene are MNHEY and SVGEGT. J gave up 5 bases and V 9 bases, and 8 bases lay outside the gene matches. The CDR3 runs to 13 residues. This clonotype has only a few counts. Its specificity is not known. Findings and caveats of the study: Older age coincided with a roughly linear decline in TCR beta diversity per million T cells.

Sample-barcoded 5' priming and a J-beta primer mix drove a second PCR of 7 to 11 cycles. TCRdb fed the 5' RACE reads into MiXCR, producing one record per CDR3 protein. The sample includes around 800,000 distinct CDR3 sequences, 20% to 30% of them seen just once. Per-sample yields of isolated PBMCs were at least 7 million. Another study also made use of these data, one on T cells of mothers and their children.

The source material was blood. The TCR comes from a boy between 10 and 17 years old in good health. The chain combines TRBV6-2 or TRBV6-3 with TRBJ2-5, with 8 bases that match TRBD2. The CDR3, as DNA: TGTGCCAGTCGCGGGGGGAGCCTGGAGACCCAGTACTTC. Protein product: CASRGGSLETQYF.